Below, 30 T cell receptor beta chains from the same sample are listed, as sequenced in a study of blood T cell repertoires in COVID-19. Profiled with immunoSEQ multiplex PCR; TCRdb holds only in-frame clones, not every one. The sample lists 150,000 to 200,000 clones; over 80% were seen once. Material for sequencing was peripheral blood. The receptors were gathered from a man between 65 and 85 years old who had recovered from COVID-19.

The CDR3, as DNA: TGTGCCAGCAGCCTACAGGAGATTCAGTACTTC. Translating gives CASSLQEIQYF. The rearrangement uses TRBV7-9 and TRBJ2-4; possible D gene TRBD1, 5 bases. The germline V gene has CDR1 SEHNR and CDR2 FQNEAQ (reference sequence). Trimming removed 5 bases at V and 10 bases at J, with 9 bases between. There are 11 residues in the CDR3. The full variable domain, its missing parts supplied by reference TRBV7-9 and TRBJ2-4, is DTGVSQNPRHKITKRGQNVTFRCDPISEHNRLYWYRQTLGQGPEFLTYFQNEAQLEKSRLLSDRFSAERPKGSFSTLEIQRTEQGDSAMYLCASSLQEIQYFGAGTRLSVL.

This CDR3 is CASSLAVTGELFF. CDR3 nucleotide sequence: TGTGCCAGCAGCTTAGCAGTCACCGGGGAGCTGTTTTTT. The chain recombines TRBV13 with TRBJ2-2; D gene unclear. The germline V gene has CDR1 PRHDT and CDR2 FYEKMQ (reference sequence). The CDR3 is 13 amino acids. The ends were cut back, 1 base at V and 4 bases at J, with 4 bases in the middle.

This clone was seen more than once but under ten times. The V gene is TRBV7-9, the J gene TRBJ2-1; 12 bases fit TRBD1. V lost 5 bases to trimming and J lost 7 bases; unmatched junction nucleotides: 6. The CDR3 consists of 15 residues. Germline CDR1 and CDR2: SEHNR and FQNEAQ (reference sequence). CDR3 amino acids: CASSSGTGGRNEQFF. In nucleotides, the CDR3 is TGTGCCAGCAGCAGTGGGACAGGGGGCCGGAATGAGCAGTTCTTC.

CDR3 protein: CASSVGDRYEQYF. Here the CDR3 DNA reads TGTGCCAGCAGCGTCGGGGACAGATACGAGCAGTACTTC. This sequence joins TRBV9 and TRBJ2-7; 7 bases are shared with TRBD1. Trimming removed 2 bases from V and 4 bases from J; junction bases left unmatched: 3. CDR3 size: 13 residues. Per germline, CDR1 SGDLS and CDR2 YYNGEE.

The chain combines TRBV4-2 with TRBJ2-2, with 13 bases identical to TRBD2. Trimming removed 2 bases from V and 7 bases from J; junction bases left unmatched: 7. From germline, CDR1 is LGHNA and CDR2 YNFKEQ. This CDR3 has 17 amino acids. The CDR3 protein is CASSQRLAGGVDGELFF. CDR3 DNA sequence: TGTGCCAGCAGCCAAAGACTAGCGGGAGGCGTGGACGGGGAGCTGTTTTTT.

The chain employs TRBV29-1 and TRBJ2-3, with D maybe TRBD1 (5 bases). Trimming pared 2 bases from V and 2 bases from J, leaving 11 bases between. The CDR3 is made up of 14 amino acids. CDR1 is SQVTM, CDR2 ANQGSEA, per germline. The CDR3 nucleotides are TGCAGCGTTGAAACAGGAACCAACACAGATACGCAGTATTTT. This encodes CSVETGTNTDTQYF.

The chain carries TRBV9 and TRBJ2-1; D might be TRBD1 (5 bases). The CDR3 contains 14 residues. Trimming removed 0 bases at V and 10 bases at J, with 14 bases between. The V gene's germline CDR1 is SGDLS and CDR2 YYNGEE. The CDR3 reads CASSVVPGLDEQFF. The CDR3 region has the DNA TGTGCCAGCAGCGTAGTGCCAGGGTTAGACGAGCAGTTCTTC.

This chain joins TRBV6-2 or TRBV6-3 and TRBJ1-6, with D perhaps TRBD1 (6 bases). This CDR3 is built from 17 residues. The germline CDR1 and CDR2 sequences are MNHEY and SVGEGT. V was clipped by 0 bases and J by 8 bases, with 17 bases between them. The CDR3 nucleotides are TGTGCCAGCAGTTACTCGATGTCAGGGGAGAGGGATTCACCCCTCCACTTT. Its protein is CASSYSMSGERDSPLHF.

This clone was seen a few times. The V call is TRBV19, the J call TRBJ1-5; 9 bases match TRBD1. This CDR3 has 17 residues. The V segment lost 6 bases and the J segment 0 bases; nucleotides outside the gene matches: 9. From germline, CDR1 is LNHDA and CDR2 SQIVND (reference sequence). This CDR3 reads CASSRDREVYSNQPQHF. DNA for the CDR3: TGTGCCAGTAGCCGGGACAGGGAAGTTTATAGCAATCAGCCCCAGCATTTT.

The rearrangement joins TRBV6-5 to TRBJ1-2, with 9 bases that match TRBD1. This CDR3 has 15 residues. Germline CDR1 MNHEY, CDR2 SVGAGI. V gave up 0 bases and J gave up 7 bases; unmatched junction bases: 6. The chain's CDR3 is CASSYSGQGIGGYTF. DNA for the CDR3: TGTGCCAGCAGTTACTCGGGACAGGGAATCGGTGGCTACACCTTC.

The rearrangement uses TRBV6-4 and TRBJ2-2, with D hard to call. V was shortened by 4 bases and J by 9 bases, with 15 bases between the two germline ends. The CDR3 length is 14 residues. Germline lookup yields CDR1 MRHNA and CDR2 SNTAGT. This CDR3 reads CASSAASGSWELFF. DNA for the CDR3: TGTGCCAGCAGTGCGGCTAGTGGGTCCTGGGAGCTGTTTTTT.

This chain joins TRBV24-1 and TRBJ2-2; 8 nucleotides align to TRBD1. V lost 9 bases, J lost 1 base, and 6 bases stayed unmatched. The CDR3 extends over 15 amino acids. In germline, CDR1 is KGHDR, CDR2 SFDVKD. The CDR3 spells CATGWTGLNTGELFF. In DNA, the CDR3 is TGTGCCACCGGATGGACAGGGCTGAACACCGGGGAGCTGTTTTTT.

This clone was detected a few times. Distinct nucleotide sequences in the sample also encode this CDR3. The chain combines TRBV3-1 (or the pseudogene TRBV3-2) with TRBJ1-1, with D perhaps matching TRBD1 (5 bases). CDR1 is LGHDT and CDR2 is YNNKEL in the germline V gene (reference sequence). This CDR3 region has 13 residues. Deletions cut 0 bases from V and 4 bases from J, with 6 bases between. This CDR3 is CASSQDRVTEAFF. The DNA of the CDR3 is TGTGCCAGCAGCCAAGACAGGGTCACTGAAGCTTTCTTT.

V gene TRBV5-1 combines with J gene TRBJ2-7, with 9 bases fitting TRBD1. CDR3 length equals 16 residues. V gave up 0 bases and J gave up 1 base; unmatched junction bases: 5. Germline V CDR1 and CDR2: SGHRS, YFSETQ. The CDR3 protein is CASSLGGQGTSYEQYF. The DNA for the CDR3 is TGCGCCAGCAGCTTGGGTGGACAGGGGACTTCCTACGAGCAGTACTTC.

This clone occurred a few times. This rearrangement joins TRBV5-8 to TRBJ2-2; no clear D. V shed 1 base and J shed 4 bases, with 11 bases lying between them. The CDR3 extends over 15 amino acids. Per germline, CDR1 SGHTS and CDR2 YDEGEE. In DNA, the CDR3 is TGTGCCAGCAGCTTGTTATCAGGATCCACCGGGGAGCTGTTTTTT. Its protein is CASSLLSGSTGELFF.

The V gene is TRBV5-4, the J gene TRBJ2-1; TRBD2 matches 16 bases. V was clipped by 3 bases and J by 7 bases; unmatched bases: 7. The germline V gene encodes CDR1 SGHNT and CDR2 YYREEE (reference sequence). The CDR3 has 17 amino acids. CDR3 nucleotides: TGTGCCAGCAGCTCGGGACTAGCGGGAGGGCCTGGAAATGAGCAGTTCTTC. Translating gives CASSSGLAGGPGNEQFF.

This sequence joins TRBV5-4 and TRBJ2-7, with D possibly TRBD1 on 6 matching bases. V lost 4 bases to trimming and J lost 0 bases, with 11 bases between them. Germline CDR1 reads SGHNT; CDR2 reads YYREEE (reference sequence). The length of the CDR3 is 14 residues. CDR3 sequence reads: CASSADSDSYEQYF. The CDR3 DNA reads TGTGCCAGCAGCGCGGACAGCGACTCCTACGAGCAGTACTTC.

With regard to this clone: The same CDR3 also results from other DNA sequences found in this sample. V and J are TRBV14 and TRBJ2-2; TRBD2 is a possible D gene (5 bases). V was clipped by 1 base and J by 8 bases, with 8 bases between them. The CDR3 sequence is 13 residues long. Germline V gene data show CDR1 as SGHDN and CDR2 as FVKESK. CDR3 residues: CASSQVEGGELFF. CDR3 DNA sequence: TGTGCCAGCAGCCAAGTCGAGGGTGGGGAGCTGTTTTTT. The complete variable domain, with remaining parts taken from reference TRBV14 and TRBJ2-2, reads EAGVTQFPSHSVIEKGQTVTLRCDPISGHDNLYWYRRVMGKEIKFLLHFVKESKQDESGMPNNRFLAERTGGTYSTLKVQPAELEDSGVYFCASSQVEGGELFFGEGSRLTVL.

Points on this clone: An end of the junction differs from the germline gene, which may be a read error. The chain links TRBV3-1 (or the pseudogene TRBV3-2) to TRBJ2-1, with a weak D call TRBD1 (6 bases). The CDR3 totals 16 residues. CDR1 and CDR2 (germline): LGHDT, YNNKEL (reference sequence). The CDR3 bases are TGTGCCAGCAGCCACGTCTATTGGGCAGGGGAGAATGAGCAGCTCTTC. This gives the protein CASSHVYWAGENEQLF.

The chain has TRBV9 and TRBJ2-5, with 12 positions matching TRBD2. CDR1 and CDR2 (germline): SGDLS, YYNGEE. V was pared by 0 bases and J by 4 bases, with 4 bases of the junction left unmatched. CDR3 length: 16 amino acids. This CDR3 reads CASSVASGRALETQYF. The CDR3 DNA reads as TGTGCCAGCAGCGTAGCTAGCGGGAGGGCCTTAGAGACCCAGTACTTC.

The V and J genes are TRBV28 and TRBJ2-1; 9 nucleotides align to TRBD2. Germline CDR1 reads MDHEN; CDR2 reads SYDVKM. The CDR3 has 16 amino acids. V was clipped by 5 bases and J by 4 bases; unmatched bases: 9. CDR3 coding DNA: TGTGCCAGCAGTCGCCCAGCGGGAGGCACATACAATGAGCAGTTCTTC. It yields the protein CASSRPAGGTYNEQFF.

The count of this clone is one. The rearrangement uses TRBV30 and TRBJ1-2; no definite D call. V was pared by 4 bases and J by 1 base, with 13 bases between. The CDR3 runs 14 residues. Germline assignment: CDR1 GTSNPN and CDR2 SVGIG (reference sequence). CDR3 protein: CAWTLLPVNYGYTF. For the CDR3, the DNA is TGTGCCTGGACGCTTTTACCAGTTAACTATGGCTACACCTTC.

The CDR3 sequence: CASSTQSGGYEQYF. In nucleotides, the CDR3 is TGTGCCAGTAGTACCCAATCAGGGGGCTACGAGCAGTACTTC. V and J are TRBV19 and TRBJ2-7; 7 bases match TRBD1. CDR1 is LNHDA, CDR2 SQIVND, per germline (reference sequence). This CDR3 has 14 amino acids. Unmatched junction bases numbered 6, after V lost 4 bases and J lost 3 bases.

The chain is built from TRBV28 and TRBJ2-3, with a tentative D call TRBD2 (7 bases). The CDR3 is 16 amino acids. Trimming removed 4 bases at V and 4 bases at J, with 18 bases between. Germline loops: CDR1 MDHEN, CDR2 SYDVKM. The CDR3 spells CASSSRGRERSDTQYF. The CDR3 nucleotides are TGTGCCAGCAGTTCCCGGGGGCGGGAGCGATCAGATACGCAGTATTTT.

This clone has a single count. One junction end does not reproduce the germline sequence, and a read error may be involved. The V call is TRBV3-1 (or the pseudogene TRBV3-2), the J call TRBJ2-2; TRBD2 aligns across 8 bases. The germline gives CDR1 LGHDT, CDR2 YNNKEL (reference sequence). This CDR3 is 16 amino acids long. The CDR3 sequence: CASSPRTSGLTRELFF. The CDR3 DNA follows: TGTGCCAGCAGCCCCAGAACTAGCGGACTCACCCGGGAGCTGTTTTTT.

This clone came up many times. The chain is built from TRBV28 and TRBJ1-1; D is ambiguous. V lost 3 bases and J 1 base, leaving 9 bases between the germline ends. This CDR3 is built from 14 residues. The germline V gene has CDR1 MDHEN and CDR2 SYDVKM. The CDR3 coding sequence is TGTGCCAGCAGTTTGCGACACTCGAACACTGAAGCTTTCTTT. Residues: CASSLRHSNTEAFF.

The V call is TRBV7-6, the J call TRBJ2-7; TRBD2 aligns across 10 bases. The J segment lost 0 bases and the V segment lost 5 bases, leaving 4 bases of the junction unmatched. Germline V gene sequence: CDR1 SGHVS, CDR2 FNYEAQ. CDR3 length: 15 amino acids. The CDR3 sequence is CASSLSGGSSYEQYF. The CDR3 nucleotides read TGTGCCAGCAGCCTTAGCGGGGGGAGCTCCTACGAGCAGTACTTC.

The chain is built from TRBV6-5 and TRBJ2-1, with TRBD1 identical over 9 bases. The CDR3 contains 15 residues. V trimming: 0 bases; J trimming: 6 bases; junction bases outside the gene matches: 3. Germline CDR1 reads MNHEY; CDR2 reads SVGAGI. Here the CDR3 reads CASSYSGTGSNEQFF. CDR3 DNA: TGTGCCAGCAGTTACTCCGGGACAGGGTCCAATGAGCAGTTCTTC.

V is TRBV7-9 and J is TRBJ1-2; 8 nucleotides align to TRBD1. The junction had 7 bases not matched to a gene; V was cut back by 5 bases and J by 8 bases. The V gene's germline CDR1 is SEHNR and CDR2 FQNEAQ (reference sequence). The CDR3 is made up of 13 amino acids. CDR3 sequence (DNA): TGTGCCAGCAGCCCGTACAGGGGGAACGGCTACACCTTC. Its protein is CASSPYRGNGYTF.

The rearrangement uses TRBV14 and TRBJ1-2, with D unresolved. CDR3 length: 14 amino acids. V was shortened by 4 bases and J by 0 bases, with 9 bases between the two germline ends. Germline V gene data show CDR1 as SGHDN and CDR2 as FVKESK. In DNA form, the CDR3 reads TGTGCCAGCAGCCCCCCCTGGCCTAACTATGGCTACACCTTC. It encodes CASSPPWPNYGYTF.